This record covers a single T cell receptor (beta chain). Its antigen is unknown. One end of the junction does not line up with germline, which may come from a read error. This sample is drawn from a study of T-cell reconstitution after alpha-beta-depleted transplantation in children. Regarding the study as a whole: T cells produced anew were the main source of T-cell counts and diversity one year after transplant. Surviving recipient cells, namely T cells and thymic progenitors, were the source of high day-60 TCRbeta diversity in some patients. Expanded clones from the graft, numbering several hundred, reportedly supplied alpha-beta T cells about two months after transplant.

Germline-derived CDR1 and CDR2 are MGHRA and YSYEKL. CDR3 size: 15 residues. As it was prepared, the TCRbeta library received unique molecular identifiers. TCRdb reprocessed the PCR reads with MiXCR, giving one entry per CDR3 protein. The data contain 750,000 to 950,000 distinct CDR3 sequences, around 15% of them seen just once; the ten biggest clones take up about 5%. The V gene is TRBV4-1, the J gene TRBJ1-5, with TRBD1 identical over 8 bases. Sequencing used PBMCs, mostly from graft donor cells, obtained 360 days after TCRalphabeta/CD19-depleted stem cell transplant. This receptor was taken from a male patient aged 5 to 17 who had a stem cell transplant for acute lymphoblastic leukemia, so the T cells may come from the graft donor. CDR3: CASSLDRVGNQPQHF. CDR3 in DNA: TGTGCCAGCAGTTTGGACAGGGTAGGCAATCAGCCCCAGCATTTT.